The 7 T cell receptor beta chains presented below share a single source sample, sequenced in a study of cytomegalovirus exposure and HLA in healthy donors. PCR used 60 Vbeta primers and 13 Jbeta primers. The assay was immunoSEQ multiplex PCR, and TCRdb's table has in-frame clones only and misses some. The sample records 83,000 or so clones, 75% to 85% being singletons. The source material was PBMCs. These receptor sequences come from a woman younger than 45 in good health and CMV-seronegative.

The chain joins TRBV25-1 to TRBJ2-1; TRBD2 is a possible D gene (6 bases). V shed 3 bases and J shed 7 bases, with 13 bases lying between them. The CDR3 extends over 14 amino acids. Per the germline V gene, CDR1 is MGHDK and CDR2 is SYGVNS. The CDR3, as DNA: TGTGCCAGCAGTGATAGCGGTAGCGTTAATGAGCAGTTCTTC. Residues: CASSDSGSVNEQFF. Filled out from reference TRBV25-1 and TRBJ2-1, the complete variable domain reads EADIYQTPRYLVIGTGKKITLECSQTMGHDKMYWYQQDPGMELHLIHYSYGVNSTEKGDLSSESTVSRIRTEHFPLTLESARPSHTSQYLCASSDSGSVNEQFFGPGTRLTVL.

V gene TRBV10-3 combines with J gene TRBJ2-7, with TRBD1 matching 9 bases. V lost 7 bases, J lost 2 bases, and 6 bases stayed unmatched. The CDR3 consists of 14 residues. The germline V gene has CDR1 ENHRY and CDR2 SYGVKD. In nucleotides, the CDR3 is TGTGCCATCACCGCCGGGACAGGGCCCTACGAGCAGTACTTC. This translates into CAITAGTGPYEQYF.

Worth noting for this clone: The same CDR3 arises from other DNA sequences in this sample as well. The CDR3 DNA sequence: TGTGCCAGCAGTTTCCCCGGACTAGCGGGAGAAGCCTACGAGCAGTACTTC. As protein: CASSFPGLAGEAYEQYF. The rearrangement joins TRBV28 to TRBJ2-7; TRBD2 matches 13 bases. The V gene end was trimmed by 3 bases and the J gene end by 2 bases; junction bases not matched to a gene: 7. Per the germline V gene, CDR1 is MDHEN and CDR2 is SYDVKM. The CDR3 consists of 17 residues.

The rearrangement links TRBV28 to TRBJ2-7; the D gene is possibly TRBD2 (5 bases). V lost 7 bases, J lost 0 bases, and 22 bases lay in between. CDR3 length: 17 amino acids. The germline CDR1 and CDR2 sequences are MDHEN and SYDVKM. The CDR3 region has the DNA TGTGCCAGCACTGAAGCTAGAGCACGGACTTTCTCCTACGAGCAGTACTTC. This encodes CASTEARARTFSYEQYF.

The chain recombines TRBV28 with TRBJ2-2; D call uncertain. Germline V gene lookup returns CDR1 MDHEN and CDR2 SYDVKM. This CDR3 comprises 13 residues. V gave up 4 bases and J gave up 1 base, with 4 bases separating them. Written as DNA, the CDR3 is TGTGCCAGCAGTTCCTTGAACACCGGGGAGCTGTTTTTT. Encoded protein: CASSSLNTGELFF.

This chain joins TRBV11-2 and TRBJ2-7, with TRBD2 matching over 8 bases. Germline CDR1 SGHAT, CDR2 FQNNGV. The CDR3 totals 15 residues. V lost 3 bases, J lost 3 bases, and 7 bases stayed unmatched. The CDR3 DNA reads TGTGCCAGCAGCTTCCTTAGCGGGGACAACTACGAGCAGTACTTC. Amino acid sequence: CASSFLSGDNYEQYF.

The J gene is TRBJ1-1, the V gene TRBV18; 8 nucleotides align to TRBD1. V shed 3 bases and J 5 bases; nucleotides not matched to a gene: 8. Germline loops: CDR1 KGHSH, CDR2 LQKENI. The CDR3 is 15 amino acids. CDR3 in amino acids: CASSPLGQGETEAFF. The CDR3, as DNA: TGTGCCAGCTCACCGCTTGGACAGGGAGAAACTGAAGCTTTCTTT.